This T cell receptor (beta chain) was documented in a study of cytomegalovirus exposure and HLA in healthy donors. The CDR3 is 14 amino acids. Germline CDR1 reads SGHAT; CDR2 reads FQDESV (reference sequence). Trimming removed 5 bases at V and 2 bases at J, with 13 bases between. In regard to this clone: The antigen is undetermined.

The PCR contained 60 Vbeta and 13 Jbeta primers. The data were produced by immunoSEQ multiplex PCR, yet TCRdb's version contains in-frame clones alone and is incomplete. The profile shows about 120,000 clones, roughly a tenth of them singletons. Study-wide results and caveats: In a later analysis, a missense DCLRE1C variant was linked to TCR beta V- and J-gene trimming. According to an earlier analysis, most TCR beta V segments yielded productive rearrangements about 87% or about 30% of the time.

This TCR was sampled from a young woman in good health and CMV-seropositive. The specimen was PBMCs. The rearrangement uses TRBV11-1 and TRBJ2-7, with D perhaps matching TRBD1 (6 bases). The CDR3 reads CASSPEPGAYEQYF. In DNA form, the CDR3 reads TGTGCCAGCAGCCCCGAACCAGGGGCCTACGAGCAGTACTTC.